Each of the 18 T cell receptor beta chains below was sequenced from the same sample in a study of Graves' ophthalmopathy and Graves' hyperthyroidism. RNA transcripts were the template, and TCR beta CDR3 regions were amplified from them. First-round RT-PCR used HTBI primers; second-round multiplex PCR followed. MiXCR, applied by TCRdb to the multiplex PCR reads, yields one record per CDR3 protein. The sample has about 500,000 distinct CDR3 sequences; approximately 35% are singletons. The sequenced sample consisted of peripheral blood or thyroid tissue (not recorded which). The receptors shown here come from an adult man with Graves' hyperthyroidism.

V is TRBV25-1 and J is TRBJ2-3; D remains unclear. Germline CDR1 MGHDK, CDR2 SYGVNS. Trimming pared 5 bases from V and 3 bases from J, leaving 3 bases between. The CDR3 is 11 amino acids. CDR3 nucleotide sequence: TGTGCCAGCAGTATGACAGATACGCAGTATTTT. Translated: CASSMTDTQYF.

The chain couples TRBV20-1 to TRBJ2-7; D might be TRBD2 (6 bases). CDR3 size: 14 residues. Germline V gene data show CDR1 as DFQATT and CDR2 as SNEGSKA (reference sequence). The ends were cut back, 0 bases at V and 0 bases at J, with 9 bases in the middle. In nucleotides, the CDR3 is TGCAGTGCTAGAGATTACGGGAGCTCCTACGAGCAGTACTTC. Translated: CSARDYGSSYEQYF.

This clonotype was observed many times. The chain recombines TRBV19 with TRBJ1-2; 7 nucleotides match TRBD1. The V gene's germline CDR1 is LNHDA and CDR2 SQIVND (reference sequence). V dropped 5 bases and J dropped 6; count of bases not matched to a gene: 12. The CDR3 is 15 amino acids. The CDR3 spells CASSATLNRGHGYTF. CDR3 in DNA: TGTGCCAGTAGTGCAACCCTCAACAGGGGCCATGGCTACACCTTC. Variable domain in full (rest from reference TRBV19 and TRBJ1-2): DGGITQSPKYLFRKEGQNVTLSCEQNLNHDAMYWYRQDPGQGLRLIYYSQIVNDFQKGDIAEGYSVSREKKESFPLTVTSAQKNPTAFYLCASSATLNRGHGYTFGSGTRLTVV.

The sample holds many counts of this clonotype. V is TRBV19 and J is TRBJ2-7, with TRBD2 identical over 9 bases. Germline V lookup: CDR1 LNHDA, CDR2 SQIVND (reference sequence). The CDR3 totals 17 residues. J was trimmed by 5 bases and V by 0 bases; bases with no gene match: 11. In nucleotides, the CDR3 is TGTGCCAGTAGTATAGACGCGGGAGGGCCAACGGGAAACGAGCAGTACTTC. Protein product: CASSIDAGGPTGNEQYF.

The V call is TRBV6-1, the J call TRBJ1-1; tentative D call: TRBD1 (6 bases). The CDR3 loop spans 19 amino acids. Trimming removed 0 bases from V and 5 bases from J, with 25 bases in between. From germline, CDR1 is MNHNS and CDR2 SASEGT. DNA of the CDR3: TGTGCCAGCAGTGAAGCAGGGGGGCGTGTGCGGGTTCGTGGAACTGAAGCTTTCTTT. Translated, it gives CASSEAGGRVRVRGTEAFF.

The chain recombines TRBV29-1 with TRBJ2-7; D is perhaps TRBD1 (6 bases). The germline V and J ends were trimmed by 5 bases and 2 bases, with 13 bases remaining between them. Germline V CDR1 and CDR2: SQVTM, ANQGSEA. The length of the CDR3 is 13 residues. In DNA form, the CDR3 reads TGCAGCGTTAAGTGGACAGATACCTACGAGCAGTACTTC. It translates to CSVKWTDTYEQYF.

This clonotype was picked up many times. The rearrangement joins TRBV11-2 to TRBJ1-1; the match to TRBD1 covers 7 bases. V was pared by 3 bases and J by 10 bases, with 11 bases of the junction left unmatched. Germline CDR1 is SGHAT and CDR2 is FQNNGV. This CDR3 spans 14 amino acids. The CDR3 nucleotides are TGTGCCAGCAGCTTCCTAACCCGACAGGGCCCAGCTTTCTTT. It encodes CASSFLTRQGPAFF.

A remark on this clonotype: Given a much more abundant clone one base away, this may be a read error. The rearrangement uses TRBV7-3 and TRBJ1-4; no firm D call. Trimming cost V 6 bases and J 4 bases, with 12 bases left between them. Germline V CDR1 and CDR2: SGHTA, FQGTGA. This CDR3 spans 14 amino acids. Here the CDR3 reads CASRTGSGNEKLFF. CDR3 nucleotide sequence: TGTGCCAGCAGGACGGGCAGCGGTAATGAAAAACTGTTTTTT.

The chain has TRBV5-4 and TRBJ1-2; tentative D call: TRBD1 (6 bases). The CDR3 covers 15 residues. Trimming pared 1 base from V and 2 bases from J, leaving 12 bases between. Germline CDR1 and CDR2: SGHNT and YYREEE (reference sequence). The chain's CDR3 is CASSLFGGENYGYTF. DNA for the CDR3: TGTGCCAGCAGCTTGTTCGGGGGCGAGAACTATGGCTACACCTTC.

The chain carries TRBV2 and TRBJ2-1; D perhaps matches TRBD2 (5 bases). The CDR3 totals 14 residues. Germline CDR1 reads SNHLY; CDR2 reads FYNNEI. The V and J ends lost 6 bases and 2 bases respectively, with 11 bases between them. In nucleotides, the CDR3 is TGTGCCAGCAGCCGGGGAGTTACCTACAATGAGCAGTTCTTC. Translating gives CASSRGVTYNEQFF.

This clonotype was counted a few times. This chain connects TRBV25-1 to TRBJ2-1; 7 nucleotides line up with TRBD1. CDR3 length: 15 amino acids. Germline V gene sequence: CDR1 MGHDK, CDR2 SYGVNS. The ends lost 2 bases at V and 4 bases at J; junction bases unmatched: 5. This CDR3 reads CASSELSGQYNEQFF. The CDR3 DNA sequence: TGTGCCAGCAGTGAACTGTCGGGACAGTACAATGAGCAGTTCTTC. Together with reference TRBV25-1 and TRBJ2-1, the CDR3 gives the full variable domain: EADIYQTPRYLVIGTGKKITLECSQTMGHDKMYWYQQDPGMELHLIHYSYGVNSTEKGDLSSESTVSRIRTEHFPLTLESARPSHTSQYLCASSELSGQYNEQFFGPGTRLTVL.

With regard to this clonotype: At one boundary the junction diverges from the germline segment, which might be a read error. The chain carries TRBV7-8 and TRBJ2-3, with no clear D. This CDR3 spans 12 amino acids. The germline V gene has CDR1 SGHVS and CDR2 FQNEAQ. CDR3 in amino acids: CANSFVTDTQYF. DNA for the CDR3: TGTGCCAACAGCTTCGTGACAGATACGCAGTATTTT.

V is TRBV19 and J is TRBJ1-5; 9 bases match TRBD1. CDR3 length: 14 residues. CDR1 and CDR2 (germline): LNHDA, SQIVND (reference sequence). V shed 7 bases and J 9 bases; nucleotides not matched to a gene: 10. The CDR3 DNA reads as TGTGCCAGTACTCCGGGACAGGGAGTATGGCCCCAGCATTTT. It translates to CASTPGQGVWPQHF.

This clonotype was observed at least ten times. An end of the junction differs from the germline gene, which may be a read error. The V call is TRBV9, the J call TRBJ1-1; tentative D call: TRBD1 (5 bases). CDR3 length: 14 residues. Germline CDR1 and CDR2: SGDLS and YYNGEE. The chain's CDR3 is CASSPGVMNTEAFF. CDR3 bases: TGCGCCAGCAGCCCGGGGGTTATGAACACTGAAGCTTTCTTT.

Many counts were recorded for this clonotype. The CDR3 nucleotides are TGCGCCAGCAGCCACACAGGAGGCGATGGCTACACCTTC. The encoded protein is CASSHTGGDGYTF. The chain combines TRBV4-1 with TRBJ1-2; tentatively, D is TRBD1 (5 bases). V lost 3 bases and J 6 bases, leaving 11 bases between the germline ends. This CDR3 is 13 amino acids long. Germline assignment: CDR1 MGHRA and CDR2 YSYEKL.

This clonotype was seen repeatedly, ten times or more. This sequence joins TRBV15 and TRBJ1-6, with D maybe TRBD1 (5 bases). The germline V gene has CDR1 LNHNV and CDR2 YYDKDF (reference sequence). V lost 1 base and J 8 bases, leaving 9 bases between the germline ends. The CDR3 is 14 residues long. CDR3 coding DNA: TGTGCCACCAGCAGAGGGGGGTGGGATTCACCCCTCCACTTT. It specifies CATSRGGWDSPLHF.

This chain joins TRBV5-6 and TRBJ2-5, with TRBD2 matching over 8 bases. Germline CDR1 SGHDT, CDR2 YYEEEE. After removal of 4 bases from V and 5 bases from J, the junction contained 4 bases not matched to a gene. This CDR3 region has 13 residues. The CDR3 coding sequence is TGTGCCAGCAGCCGGACTAGCCTTGAGACCCAGTACTTC. Translated, it gives CASSRTSLETQYF.

This clonotype was detected ten times or more. The genes are TRBV19 and TRBJ2-5; D may match TRBD1 or TRBD2 (5 bases each). The CDR3 length is 14 residues. The V end was cut by 5 bases, the J end by 5 bases, with 15 bases between. Germline V lookup: CDR1 LNHDA, CDR2 SQIVND (reference sequence). This CDR3 is CASSWGTTRETQYF. DNA for the CDR3: TGTGCCAGTAGTTGGGGGACGACAAGGGAGACCCAGTACTTC.